This passage covers 26 T cell receptor beta chains from one sample sequenced in a study of identical twins. A single record per CDR3 protein comes from TCRdb applying MiXCR to the 5' RACE reads. The sample shows more than 1.5 million distinct CDR3 sequences, around 33% of them seen only once. Sequencing was carried out using cord blood. The receptors shown here come from a newborn girl in good health.

The chain is built from TRBV27 and TRBJ2-3; unclear D gene. The CDR3 is made up of 13 amino acids. Germline CDR1 is MNHEY and CDR2 is SMNVEV (reference sequence). V lost 2 bases, J lost 4 bases, and 7 bases lay in between. The CDR3 protein is CASSLRAPDTQYF. The CDR3 DNA follows: TGTGCCAGCAGTTTAAGAGCGCCAGATACGCAGTATTTT.

The chain carries TRBV5-1 and TRBJ2-2, with D perhaps TRBD1 (6 bases). Looked up from germline, CDR1 is SGHRS and CDR2 is YFSETQ. The CDR3 has 15 amino acids. Trimming cost V 0 bases and J 3 bases, with 9 bases left between them. The CDR3 here is CASSLGQVDTGELFF. CDR3 DNA: TGCGCCAGCAGCTTGGGACAGGTTGACACCGGGGAGCTGTTTTTT.

This clonotype was observed a few times. This rearrangement joins TRBV15 to TRBJ1-5; D perhaps matches TRBD1 (6 bases). Looked up from germline, CDR1 is LNHNV and CDR2 is YYDKDF (reference sequence). The ends were cut back, 3 bases at V and 5 bases at J, with 17 bases in the middle. CDR3 length equals 16 residues. For the CDR3, the DNA is TGTGCCACCAGCAGGGGGGCTCCTCACTTATATCAGCCCCAGCATTTT. This translates into CATSRGAPHLYQPQHF.

Written as DNA, the CDR3 is TGTGCCAGCAGTGTCACAGGGGTACGGGGCTACACCTTC. As protein: CASSVTGVRGYTF. The genes are TRBV27 and TRBJ1-2; 7 bases map to TRBD1. The trim removed 5 bases at V and 8 bases at J, leaving 8 bases unmatched. Germline CDR1 is MNHEY and CDR2 is SMNVEV (reference sequence). The CDR3 totals 13 residues.

This chain connects TRBV3-1 to TRBJ2-3, with 8 bases that match TRBD2. Germline CDR1 is LGHDT and CDR2 is YNNKEL (reference sequence). The V and J ends lost 5 bases and 3 bases, in that order; junction bases with no gene match: 13. The CDR3 has 17 residues. The CDR3 spells CASSKGTVSGGTDTQYF. The CDR3 DNA is TGTGCCAGCAGCAAGGGGACCGTGAGCGGGGGAACAGATACGCAGTATTTT.

V gene TRBV28 combines with J gene TRBJ1-1; the D gene is possibly TRBD1 (5 bases). V dropped 8 bases and J dropped 8 bases, with 18 bases sitting between them. This CDR3 comprises 13 residues. Germline V CDR1 and CDR2: MDHEN, SYDVKM. CDR3 amino acids: CASGLPGQPEAFF. The CDR3 region has the DNA TGTGCCAGCGGCCTCCCGGGGCAGCCCGAAGCTTTCTTT.

Many counts were recorded for this clonotype. This chain links TRBV10-3 with TRBJ2-3; no clear D gene. Germline-derived CDR1 and CDR2 are ENHRY and SYGVKD. Trimming stripped 0 bases from V and 7 bases from J, with 5 bases between. The CDR3 runs to 12 residues. The CDR3: CAISESRYTQYF. CDR3 sequence (DNA): TGTGCCATCAGTGAGTCCCGGTATACGCAGTATTTT.

The chain recombines TRBV20-1 with TRBJ2-1, with 7 positions matching TRBD2. Per the germline V gene, CDR1 is DFQATT and CDR2 is SNEGSKA (reference sequence). This CDR3 spans 15 amino acids. V lost 6 bases, J lost 4 bases, and 12 bases stayed unmatched. The CDR3 sequence is CSAHRSTGGYNEQFF. CDR3 sequence (DNA): TGCAGTGCCCACCGGTCTACCGGGGGGTACAATGAGCAGTTCTTC.

The chain couples TRBV7-8 to TRBJ2-1; tentative D call: TRBD2 (6 bases). This CDR3 region has 16 residues. CDR1 is SGHVS and CDR2 is FQNEAQ in the germline V gene. V lost 3 bases, J lost 2 bases, and 14 bases lay in between. The CDR3 sequence is CASSFYGGRTYNEQFF. The CDR3 nucleotides read TGTGCCAGCAGCTTTTATGGAGGGAGAACCTACAATGAGCAGTTCTTC.

This clonotype was detected only a few times. The chain joins TRBV6-2 or TRBV6-3 to TRBJ1-1; TRBD1 matches at 9 bases. The CDR3 spans 12 residues. Per the germline V gene, CDR1 is MNHEY and CDR2 is SVGEGT. J lost 9 bases, V lost 4 bases, and 3 bases had no gene match. CDR3 bases: TGTGCCAGCAGTTCAACAGGGGGCAAAGCTTTCTTT. This encodes CASSSTGGKAFF.

This clonotype was picked up a small number of times. The chain carries TRBV25-1 and TRBJ2-1; D unclear. Germline values: CDR1 MGHDK, CDR2 SYGVNS. This CDR3 is 16 amino acids long. Trimming removed 1 base at V and 2 bases at J, with 12 bases between. The DNA of the CDR3 is TGTGCCAGCAGTGAATGGGCTAGTGGAGCCTACAATGAGCAGTTCTTC. It translates to CASSEWASGAYNEQFF.

A few counts support this clonotype. The genes are TRBV20-1 and TRBJ2-7; 7 bases match TRBD1. Germline CDR1 and CDR2: DFQATT and SNEGSKA (reference sequence). The CDR3 totals 12 residues. The CDR3 DNA sequence: TGCAGCCTGACAGGGCCCCCCTACGAGCAGTACTTC. Translated: CSLTGPPYEQYF.

This clonotype was detected only a few times. CDR3: CSASRTGPKNIQYF. The CDR3 DNA sequence: TGCAGTGCTAGTAGGACAGGGCCGAAAAACATTCAGTACTTC. The chain recombines TRBV20-1 with TRBJ2-4; TRBD1 aligns across 8 bases. Germline lookup yields CDR1 DFQATT and CDR2 SNEGSKA (reference sequence). The J segment lost 4 bases and the V segment lost 3 bases, leaving 5 bases of the junction unmatched. CDR3 length: 14 residues.

This clonotype appeared a few times. This chain connects TRBV7-2 to TRBJ1-4; unclear D gene. In germline, CDR1 is SGHTA, CDR2 FQGNSA. V was trimmed by 0 bases and J by 4 bases, leaving 9 bases between them. CDR3 length equals 15 residues. The CDR3 loop is CASSLAPDYNEKLFF. The CDR3 DNA is TGTGCCAGCAGCTTAGCGCCAGACTATAATGAAAAACTGTTTTTT.

The gene calls are TRBV20-1 and TRBJ2-5; no firm D call. The germline gives CDR1 DFQATT, CDR2 SNEGSKA (reference sequence). The CDR3 contains 13 residues. Deletions cut 3 bases from V and 5 bases from J, with 13 bases between. The CDR3, as DNA: TGCAGTGCTAGGTCGCCAACTGGGGAGACCCAGTACTTC. Translated, it gives CSARSPTGETQYF.

J is TRBJ1-3 and V is TRBV3-1; D unresolved. The CDR3 runs 16 residues. V lost 0 bases to trimming and J lost 0 bases, with 9 bases between them. In germline, CDR1 is LGHDT, CDR2 YNNKEL (reference sequence). The CDR3 DNA is TGTGCCAGCAGCCAAGAGATGGCCGACTCTGGAAACACCATATATTTT. Translated: CASSQEMADSGNTIYF.

The chain joins TRBV20-1 to TRBJ2-7; D might be TRBD1 or TRBD2, each matching 5 bases. V was cut by 1 base and J by 6 bases, with 13 bases left in between. The germline CDR1 and CDR2 sequences are DFQATT and SNEGSKA (reference sequence). The CDR3 runs to 13 residues. CDR3 in DNA: TGCAGTGCTAGAGGGGTAATGGGACCCGAGCAGTACTTC. Its translation is CSARGVMGPEQYF.

The chain is built from TRBV6-6 and TRBJ1-2; D unclear. Germline V gives CDR1 MNHNY, CDR2 SVGAGI (reference sequence). The V end lost 6 bases, the J end lost 6 bases, and 17 bases lay between the germline ends. The CDR3 is 14 residues long. CDR3 in DNA: TGTGCCAGCAGGAACGACGGCGGTAGTAATGGCTACACCTTC. Protein product: CASRNDGGSNGYTF.

The chain couples TRBV12-3 or TRBV12-4 to TRBJ1-1; D is uncertain. The CDR3 sequence is 14 residues long. V was trimmed by 3 bases and J by 3 bases, leaving 11 bases between them. CDR3 bases: TGTGCCAGCAGTTTCGCCGGCGGGGACACTGAAGCTTTCTTT. It translates to CASSFAGGDTEAFF.

This clonotype came up a few times. V usage is TRBV12-3 or TRBV12-4 and J usage is TRBJ2-7; D possibly corresponds to TRBD1 (6 bases). V was cut by 2 bases and J by 5 bases, with 13 bases left in between. The CDR3 covers 14 residues. The CDR3 DNA follows: TGTGCCAGCAGTTTACGGGACACTAATCACGAGCAGTACTTC. Protein product: CASSLRDTNHEQYF.

This clonotype was seen once. At one of its ends the junction is not consistent with the germline gene, which may arise from a read error. The chain is built from TRBV24-1 and TRBJ2-3, with D possibly matching TRBD1 (5 bases). CDR3 length: 16 amino acids. The germline V gene encodes CDR1 KGHDR and CDR2 SFDVKD. CDR3 loop: CVTSDLDGARTHTQYF. Written as DNA, the CDR3 is TGTGTCACCAGTGATTTGGATGGGGCTAGAACACATACGCAGTATTTT.

Note on this clonotype: This clone may be a read error of a much larger clone one base away. The V and J genes are TRBV3-1 and TRBJ2-6; no firm D call. V lost 0 bases, J lost 0 bases, and 3 bases lay in between. CDR3 length: 15 amino acids. CDR1 and CDR2 from the germline V gene are LGHDT and YNNKEL (reference sequence). CDR3 region: CASSQETSGANVLTF. The CDR3 region has the DNA TGTGCCAGCAGCCAAGAGACCTCTGGGGCCAACGTCCTGACTTTC.

This clonotype was counted only a few times. The V gene is TRBV3-1, the J gene TRBJ1-6; 11 positions match TRBD1. The CDR3 runs to 19 residues. Germline CDR1 and CDR2: LGHDT and YNNKEL (reference sequence). The V segment lost 0 bases and the J segment 7 bases; nucleotides outside the gene matches: 11. The CDR3 spells CASSQDLDRGRSPNSPLHF. The CDR3 nucleotides read TGTGCCAGCAGCCAAGATCTGGACAGGGGGCGGTCCCCGAATTCACCCCTCCACTTT.

The chain carries TRBV15 and TRBJ2-2; 7 positions match TRBD1. CDR3 length equals 14 residues. Germline CDR1 LNHNV, CDR2 YYDKDF (reference sequence). V was clipped by 7 bases and J by 6 bases; unmatched bases: 8. The CDR3 protein is CATIPNRGAGELFF. CDR3 nucleotide sequence: TGTGCCACCATCCCCAACAGGGGTGCCGGGGAGCTGTTTTTT. The entire variable domain, with the rest obtained from reference TRBV15 and TRBJ2-2, is as follows: DAMVIQNPRYQVTQFGKPVTLSCSQTLNHNVMYWYQQKSSQAPKLLFHYYDKDFNNEADTPDNFQSRRPNTSFCFLDIRSPGLGDTAMYLCATIPNRGAGELFFGEGSRLTVL.

The V gene is TRBV20-1, the J gene TRBJ1-5; 10 nucleotides line up with TRBD1. Germline V lookup: CDR1 DFQATT, CDR2 SNEGSKA (reference sequence). With V trimmed by 4 bases and J by 6 bases, 6 bases remained unmatched. There are 14 residues in the CDR3. The CDR3 reads CSATGTGEGQPQHF. The CDR3 DNA sequence: TGCAGTGCTACCGGGACAGGGGAGGGTCAGCCCCAGCATTTT.

This clonotype has more than one count but fewer than ten. This sequence joins TRBV11-3 and TRBJ2-3, with 8 bases that match TRBD2. The germline gives CDR1 SGHNT, CDR2 YENEEA. Trimming took 5 bases from V and 3 from J; bases not matched to a gene: 7. The CDR3 length is 15 residues. The CDR3 spells CASSSSGSPTDTQYF. The CDR3 region has the DNA TGTGCCAGCAGCAGCAGCGGGAGTCCTACAGATACGCAGTATTTT.